This entry is about one TCR beta chain. The antigen is unknown. The data were produced by immunoSEQ multiplex PCR, yet TCRdb's version contains in-frame clones alone and is incomplete. The data contain around 40,000 clones, approximately 85% of them singletons. CTLA-4 blockade using ipilimumab, together with focal radiation, was received by patients with chemo-refractory metastatic non-small-cell lung cancer. This entry is derived from a study of radiotherapy plus CTLA-4 blockade in lung cancer. Across the whole study: Patients showed objective responses in 18% of cases and disease control in about 30%.

The CDR3 has 15 residues. Germline V gene sequence: CDR1 SGHTA, CDR2 FQGNSA. V was pared by 2 bases and J by 7 bases, with 2 bases of the junction left unmatched. Notes on the study in general: In blood, early T cell clone dynamics reportedly predicted response best, together with interferon-beta. Clones derived from tumor TCRs expanded in blood after radiotherapy plus ipilimumab.

The gene calls are TRBV7-2 and TRBJ2-1; 13 nucleotides align to TRBD2. The sequenced sample was peripheral blood, obtained from a patient treated with radiotherapy plus ipilimumab. The receptor comes from a human donor with non-small cell lung cancer who had stable disease on radiotherapy plus ipilimumab. The CDR3 reads CASSLLGLAGNEQFF. DNA of the CDR3: TGTGCCAGCAGCTTATTGGGACTAGCGGGGAATGAGCAGTTCTTC.